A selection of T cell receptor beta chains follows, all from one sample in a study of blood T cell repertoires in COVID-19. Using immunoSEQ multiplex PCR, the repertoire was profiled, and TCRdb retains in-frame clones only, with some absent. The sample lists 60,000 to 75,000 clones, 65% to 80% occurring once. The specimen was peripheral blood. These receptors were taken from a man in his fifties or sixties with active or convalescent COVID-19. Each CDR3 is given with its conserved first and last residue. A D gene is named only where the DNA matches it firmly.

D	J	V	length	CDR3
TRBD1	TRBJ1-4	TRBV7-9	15	CASSLGTGGGEKLFF
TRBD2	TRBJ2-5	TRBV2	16	CASSGTSGGPGETQYF
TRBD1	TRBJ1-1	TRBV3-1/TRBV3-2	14	CASSQERQGGKAFF
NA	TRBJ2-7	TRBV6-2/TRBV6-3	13	CASSGTRGHEQYF
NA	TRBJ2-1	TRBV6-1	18	CASSETYRRQGTHNEQFF
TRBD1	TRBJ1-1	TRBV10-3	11	CAIKGTGEAFF
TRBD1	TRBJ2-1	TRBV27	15	CASSQGQGLTNEQFF
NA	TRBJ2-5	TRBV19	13	CASSRGVQETQYF
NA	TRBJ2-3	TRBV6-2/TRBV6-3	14	CASSYSRHTDTQYF
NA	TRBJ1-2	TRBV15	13	CATSRGGGWGYTF
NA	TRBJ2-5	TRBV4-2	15	CASSPRGEGGETQYF
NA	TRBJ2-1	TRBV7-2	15	CASSLLGTTYNEQFF
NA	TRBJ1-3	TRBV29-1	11	CSVELGNTIYF
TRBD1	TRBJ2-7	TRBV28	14	CASTGGRAGREQYF
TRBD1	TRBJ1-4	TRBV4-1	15	CASSPLQGANEKLFF
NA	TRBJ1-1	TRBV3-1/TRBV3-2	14	CASSLESGVGEAFF
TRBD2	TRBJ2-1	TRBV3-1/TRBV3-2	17	CASSQEGTSGGMGEQFF
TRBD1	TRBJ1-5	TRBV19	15	CASSIDRTGGQPQHF
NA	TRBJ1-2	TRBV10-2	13	CASSQTVEYGYTF
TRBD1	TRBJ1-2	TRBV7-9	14	CASRPGQENYGYTF
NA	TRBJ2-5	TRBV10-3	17	CAISDTSMGQWEETQYF
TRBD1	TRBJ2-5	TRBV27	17	CASSLWTPGQGQETQYF
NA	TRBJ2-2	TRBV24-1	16	CATSAPNPTGTGELFF
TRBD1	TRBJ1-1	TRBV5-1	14	CASSGRTGGTEAFF
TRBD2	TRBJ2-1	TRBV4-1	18	CASSQGAWTSGGTDEQFF
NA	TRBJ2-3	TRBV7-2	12	CASSLRVDTQYF
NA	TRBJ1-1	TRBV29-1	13	CSVDAAMNTEAFF
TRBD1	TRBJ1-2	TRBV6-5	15	CASSYVGTESYGYTF
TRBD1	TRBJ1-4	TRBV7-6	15	CASSLTGAANEKLFF
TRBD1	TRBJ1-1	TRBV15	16	CATSRDLEGAVTEAFF
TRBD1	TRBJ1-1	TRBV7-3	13	CASKQGAYTEAFF
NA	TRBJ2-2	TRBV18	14	CASSPDLGTGELFF
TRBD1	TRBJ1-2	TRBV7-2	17	CASSRTGTGGAGYGYTF
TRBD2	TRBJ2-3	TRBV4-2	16	CASSQATSGGADTQYF
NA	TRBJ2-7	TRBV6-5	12	CASSRDTYEQYF
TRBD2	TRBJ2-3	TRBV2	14	CASSPGTSIDTQYF
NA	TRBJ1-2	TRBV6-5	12	CASSYGQYGYTF
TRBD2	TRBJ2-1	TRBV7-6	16	CASSLEEAGIYNEQFF
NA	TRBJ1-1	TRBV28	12	CASSWADTEAFF
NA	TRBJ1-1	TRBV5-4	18	CASSPRGGHPAWNTEAFF